What follows describes a single T cell receptor beta chain. This sample stems from a study of PD-1 blockade in mismatch repair-deficient tumors. The overall study: All were previously treated, progressing patients with 12 mismatch repair-deficient cancer types.

All patients were mismatch repair deficient, assessed by either PCR or immunohistochemistry. The protocol was immunoSEQ multiplex PCR, while the TCRdb copy is restricted to in-frame clones and leaves out a portion. The table lists about 79,000 clones, approximately 81% of them singletons. The CDR3 consists of 16 residues. Germline V lookup: CDR1 SGHTS, CDR2 YDEGEE. Trimming stripped 9 bases from V and 0 bases from J, with 21 bases between. The sequences come from peripheral blood, collected 44 weeks after starting pembrolizumab. The sequence was obtained from an adult with mismatch repair-deficient cancer. V gene TRBV5-8 combines with J gene TRBJ2-5, with D possibly TRBD1 on 5 matching bases. The CDR3 sequence: CATSPLLGAHQETQYF. In nucleotides, the CDR3 is TGTGCCACTTCACCACTGCTAGGGGCCCACCAAGAGACCCAGTACTTC.